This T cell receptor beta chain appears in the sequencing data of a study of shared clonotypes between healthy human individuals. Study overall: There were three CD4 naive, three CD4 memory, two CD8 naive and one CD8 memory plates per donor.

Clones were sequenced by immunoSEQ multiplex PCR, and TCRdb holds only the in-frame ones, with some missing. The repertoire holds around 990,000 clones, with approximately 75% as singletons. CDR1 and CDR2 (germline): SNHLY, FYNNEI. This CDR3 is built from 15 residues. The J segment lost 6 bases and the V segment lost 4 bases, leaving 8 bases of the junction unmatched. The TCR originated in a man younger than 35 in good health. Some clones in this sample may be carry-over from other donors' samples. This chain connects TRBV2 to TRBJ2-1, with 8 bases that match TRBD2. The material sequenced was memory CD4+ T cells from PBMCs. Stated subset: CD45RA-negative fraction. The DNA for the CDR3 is TGTGCCAGCAGTGCAGCGGGAGTAGGGCGCAATGAGCAGTTCTTC. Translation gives CASSAAGVGRNEQFF.